This record covers a single TCR beta chain. Its target is not known. The study sampled nominally healthy donors, though unrecorded immune exposures were likely. The source of the sample is a study of cytomegalovirus exposure and HLA in healthy donors. Study-level findings and limits: Clonal expansion, a later analysis showed, was greater in HLA-associated TCR beta chains than in equally common others. The number of N-insertions in an Asian-associated ancestry cluster was reportedly below the roughly 660-donor mean in a later analysis. A later analysis showed TCR association rates differing by HLA locus, peaking at DRB1 and lowest at HLA-C.

The germline gives CDR1 SGHNT, CDR2 YYREEE (reference sequence). This CDR3 contains 16 residues. With V trimmed by 6 bases and J by 9 bases, 20 bases remained unmatched. The PCR had 60 Vbeta and 13 Jbeta primers. Using immunoSEQ multiplex PCR, the repertoire was profiled, and TCRdb retains in-frame clones only, with some absent. Found here are under 200,000 clones, roughly 77% of them singletons; the top ten hold around 2.1%. This TCR derives from a middle-aged man in good health and CMV-seropositive. The chain links TRBV5-4 to TRBJ2-7; TRBD1 agrees at 8 bases. Sequenced sample: PBMCs. The CDR3 spells CASTESPGQAVLRQYF. The CDR3 DNA follows: TGTGCCAGCACCGAATCTCCGGGACAGGCGGTATTAAGGCAGTACTTC.